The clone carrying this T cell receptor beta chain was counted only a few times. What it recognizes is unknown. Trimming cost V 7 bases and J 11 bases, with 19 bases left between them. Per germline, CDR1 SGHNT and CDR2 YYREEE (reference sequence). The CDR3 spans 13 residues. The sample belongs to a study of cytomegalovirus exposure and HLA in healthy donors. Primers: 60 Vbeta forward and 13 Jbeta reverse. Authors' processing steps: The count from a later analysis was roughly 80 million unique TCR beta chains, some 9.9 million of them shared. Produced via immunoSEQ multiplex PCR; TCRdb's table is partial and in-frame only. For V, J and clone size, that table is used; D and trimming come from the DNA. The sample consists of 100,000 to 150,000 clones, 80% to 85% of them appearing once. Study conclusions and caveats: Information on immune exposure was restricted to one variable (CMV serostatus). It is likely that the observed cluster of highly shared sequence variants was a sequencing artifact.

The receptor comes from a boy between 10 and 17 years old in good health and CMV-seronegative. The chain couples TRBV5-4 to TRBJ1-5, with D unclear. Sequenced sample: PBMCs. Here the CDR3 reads CASSEGPAGAQHF. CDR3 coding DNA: TGTGCCAGCTCTGAGGGCCCTGCCGGGGCCCAGCATTTT.